Below are 25 T cell receptor beta chains sequenced from a single sample in a study of beta chain features in type 1 diabetes. The investigators reverse transcribed all of the isolated RNA, so they sequenced expressed TCRB transcripts. Clones were sequenced by immunoSEQ multiplex PCR, and TCRdb holds only the in-frame ones, with some missing. The sample carries some 150,000 clones, around a tenth recorded once. Sequencing was carried out using central memory CD4+ T cells from blood. The receptors here all came from a man aged 18 to 30 in good health.

The table lists this clone with a few counts. The V call is TRBV9, the J call TRBJ1-1, with a possible D match to TRBD1 (6 bases). CDR1 and CDR2 from the germline V gene are SGDLS and YYNGEE. V was trimmed by 3 bases and J by 5 bases, leaving 14 bases between them. The CDR3 consists of 14 residues. CDR3 region: CASSATDSTTEAFF. The DNA for the CDR3 is TGTGCCAGCAGCGCGACGGACAGTACGACTGAAGCTTTCTTT.

Details on this clone: Mismatch with germline at one junction end may stem from a read error. The rearrangement uses TRBV28 and TRBJ1-5, with D possibly TRBD1 on 6 matching bases. CDR3 size: 14 residues. The germline V gene encodes CDR1 MDHEN and CDR2 SYDVKM. The CDR3 here is CASRFLGGNQPQHF. The CDR3 bases are TGTGCCAGCAGATTCCTTGGGGGCAATCAGCCCCAGCACTTT.

The V call is TRBV7-2, the J call TRBJ1-3, with 8 positions matching TRBD1. From germline, CDR1 is SGHTA and CDR2 FQGNSA. Unmatched junction bases numbered 3, after V lost 5 bases and J lost 0 bases. The CDR3 loop spans 15 amino acids. CDR3 in DNA: TGTGCCAGCAGCCCCGACAGGGGCTCTGGAAACACCATATATTTT. Translating it yields CASSPDRGSGNTIYF.

The table lists this clone with a few counts. This chain joins TRBV30 and TRBJ2-3; tentative D call: TRBD2 (7 bases). V was clipped by 2 bases and J by 3 bases, with 15 bases between them. CDR1 is GTSNPN, CDR2 SVGIG, per germline (reference sequence). CDR3 size: 15 residues. The CDR3 DNA is TGTGCCTGGAGTACCGCCGGGGGGCCGACAGATACGCAGTATTTT. Protein product: CAWSTAGGPTDTQYF.

This clone was recorded many times. The chain recombines TRBV29-1 with TRBJ2-7; 7 bases fit TRBD1. J gave up 5 bases and V 5 bases, and 6 bases lay outside the gene matches. The CDR3 consists of 12 residues. Germline V gene sequence: CDR1 SQVTM, CDR2 ANQGSEA. The CDR3 DNA is TGCAGCGTTAGACAGGGCGGCGACGAGCAGTACTTC. Amino acids: CSVRQGGDEQYF.

This clone has more than one count but fewer than ten. V and J are TRBV7-9 and TRBJ2-7, with D possibly matching TRBD1 (5 bases). The CDR3 runs to 13 residues. Germline assignment: CDR1 SEHNR and CDR2 FQNEAQ (reference sequence). Between the trimmed V and J ends, which lost 6 bases and 6 bases, there was a span of 15 bases. For the CDR3, the DNA is TGTGCCAGCAGTTGGGCCAGGGAAGGCGAGCAGTACTTC. This encodes CASSWAREGEQYF. The variable domain in full, completed from reference TRBV7-9 and TRBJ2-7, reads DTGVSQNPRHKITKRGQNVTFRCDPISEHNRLYWYRQTLGQGPEFLTYFQNEAQLEKSRLLSDRFSAERPKGSFSTLEIQRTEQGDSAMYLCASSWAREGEQYFGPGTRLTVT.

This clone has a handful of counts. The J gene is TRBJ1-2, the V gene TRBV6-5; no clear D. Germline V lookup: CDR1 MNHEY, CDR2 SVGAGI. The length of the CDR3 is 14 residues. With 0 bases removed from V and 2 bases from J, the gap between germline ends came to 7 bases. This CDR3 reads CASSYSSRNYGYTF. CDR3 DNA: TGTGCCAGCAGTTACTCGAGCAGGAACTATGGCTACACCTTC.

V is TRBV18 and J is TRBJ2-1, with 9 bases aligning to TRBD2. In germline, CDR1 is KGHSH, CDR2 LQKENI. The CDR3 totals 17 residues. With V trimmed by 1 base and J by 4 bases, 8 bases remained unmatched. The CDR3 loop reads CASSPQPGLAVYNEQFF. The CDR3 DNA reads as TGTGCCAGCTCACCACAGCCGGGACTAGCAGTATACAATGAGCAGTTCTTC.

This clone has only one observation. This chain joins TRBV7-2 and TRBJ2-5; 9 positions agree with TRBD1. CDR3 length equals 15 residues. J lost 2 bases, V lost 5 bases, and 6 bases had no gene match. Germline values: CDR1 SGHTA, CDR2 FQGNSA. DNA for the CDR3: TGTGCCAGCAGCCCGGGACAGGGAGGGCAAGAGACCCAGTACTTC. Its protein product is CASSPGQGGQETQYF. Complete variable domain (other parts from reference TRBV7-2 and TRBJ2-5): GAGVSQSPSNKVTEKGKDVELRCDPISGHTALYWYRQSLGQGLEFLIYFQGNSAPDKSGLPSDRFSAERTGGSVSTLTIQRTQQEDSAVYLCASSPGQGGQETQYFGPGTRLLVL.

The gene calls are TRBV5-1 and TRBJ2-1; TRBD2 agrees at 8 bases. The trim removed 4 bases at V and 3 bases at J, leaving 6 bases unmatched. Looked up from germline, CDR1 is SGHRS and CDR2 is YFSETQ. This CDR3 contains 15 residues. CDR3 in amino acids: CASSRAGGGYNEQFF. The CDR3 region has the DNA TGCGCCAGCAGCCGGGCCGGGGGGGGCTACAATGAGCAGTTCTTC.

This clone occurred a few times. The chain joins TRBV18 to TRBJ1-1, with 11 bases identical to TRBD1. V was pared by 3 bases and J by 5 bases, with 2 bases of the junction left unmatched. The CDR3 extends over 14 amino acids. Germline V CDR1 and CDR2: KGHSH, LQKENI. The CDR3 nucleotides read TGTGCCAGCTCACCTGGACAGGGGGCGACTGAAGCTTTCTTT. Translation gives CASSPGQGATEAFF.

About this clone: Other DNA variants within this sample encode the same CDR3. CDR3 loop: CASSSRGGPYEQYF. CDR3 nucleotide sequence: TGTGCCAGCAGCAGTCGGGGGGGACCCTACGAGCAGTACTTC. This chain connects TRBV27 to TRBJ2-7; 8 nucleotides align to TRBD2. This CDR3 comprises 14 residues. V gave up 6 bases and J gave up 2 bases; unmatched junction bases: 6. Germline values: CDR1 MNHEY, CDR2 SMNVEV (reference sequence).

There are many counts of this clone. In DNA form, the CDR3 reads TGTGCCTGGAGTCCCGGGACAGGTGAAGCTTTCTTT. Amino acids: CAWSPGTGEAFF. V usage is TRBV30 and J usage is TRBJ1-1, with TRBD1 matching 8 bases. Germline V lookup: CDR1 GTSNPN, CDR2 SVGIG (reference sequence). With 2 bases clipped from V and 7 bases from J, the junction kept 3 bases outside the gene matches. This CDR3 contains 12 residues.

This clone was counted a few times. This rearrangement joins TRBV7-2 to TRBJ1-2, with D tentatively TRBD1 (6 bases). The CDR3 loop spans 15 amino acids. In germline, CDR1 is SGHTA, CDR2 FQGNSA. The V end was cut by 5 bases, the J end by 2 bases, with 15 bases between. The DNA of the CDR3 is TGTGCCAGCAGCGCCAGGAACAGGGCCAACTATGGCTACACCTTC. This encodes CASSARNRANYGYTF. The complete variable domain, with remaining parts taken from reference TRBV7-2 and TRBJ1-2, reads GAGVSQSPSNKVTEKGKDVELRCDPISGHTALYWYRQSLGQGLEFLIYFQGNSAPDKSGLPSDRFSAERTGGSVSTLTIQRTQQEDSAVYLCASSARNRANYGYTFGSGTRLTVV.

The V and J genes are TRBV29-1 and TRBJ2-1; D may be TRBD1 (5 bases). CDR3 length equals 12 residues. CDR1 and CDR2 from the germline V gene are SQVTM and ANQGSEA. V dropped 4 bases and J dropped 3 bases, with 7 bases sitting between them. CDR3 nucleotide sequence: TGCAGCGTTGGGGGCCTCTACAATGAGCAGTTCTTC. This gives the protein CSVGGLYNEQFF.

The chain links TRBV11-2 to TRBJ2-5, with 9 bases matching TRBD1. J lost 1 base, V lost 4 bases, and 16 bases had no gene match. The CDR3 has 19 amino acids. Germline values: CDR1 SGHAT, CDR2 FQNNGV. The DNA of the CDR3 is TGTGCCAGCAGCTCCCTGTCGTGGACAGGGGTGGGGGTCCAAGAGACCCAGTACTTC. Its translation is CASSSLSWTGVGVQETQYF.

The chain is built from TRBV27 and TRBJ1-2, with D unresolved. V was cut by 8 bases and J by 7 bases, with 17 bases left in between. CDR3 length: 13 amino acids. Germline lookup yields CDR1 MNHEY and CDR2 SMNVEV (reference sequence). DNA of the CDR3: TGTGCCAGCGGTAGACAAGGAGGTGGTGGCTACACCTTC. This sequence encodes CASGRQGGGGYTF.

This clone was seen many times. V gene TRBV23-1 combines with J gene TRBJ2-5; 9 nucleotides line up with TRBD1. TRBV23-1 is marked as an open reading frame, function uncertain. The CDR3 contains 12 residues. Germline trimming cut 6 bases from V and 4 bases from J; bases unmatched to any gene: 0. CDR3 bases: TGCGCCAGCAGACAGGGGGCAGAGACCCAGTACTTC. Residues: CASRQGAETQYF.

The table lists this clone with a few counts. The V and J genes are TRBV30 and TRBJ1-2, with TRBD1 as a possible D gene (5 bases). The CDR3 runs 14 residues. Between the trimmed V and J ends, which lost 0 bases and 4 bases, there was a span of 12 bases. The germline CDR1 and CDR2 sequences are GTSNPN and SVGIG (reference sequence). CDR3 DNA sequence: TGTGCCTGGAGTGTAAGGGGTGGCCCCTATGGCTACACCTTC. Its protein is CAWSVRGGPYGYTF. Together with reference TRBV30 and TRBJ1-2, the CDR3 gives the full variable domain: SQTIHQWPATLVQPVGSPLSLECTVEGTSNPNLYWYRQAAGRGLQLLFYSVGIGQISSEVPQNLSASRPQDRQFILSSKKLLLSDSGFYLCAWSVRGGPYGYTFGSGTRLTVV.

This clone was found a few times. This chain connects TRBV2 to TRBJ2-3, with 9 bases that match TRBD2. V was clipped by 8 bases and J by 1 base; unmatched bases: 4. Germline CDR1 reads SNHLY; CDR2 reads FYNNEI. This CDR3 contains 14 residues. The CDR3 DNA follows: TGTGCCAGCCTAGCGGGGTCAGGCACAGATACGCAGTATTTT. The encoded protein is CASLAGSGTDTQYF.

A few counts support this clone. The chain carries TRBV7-9 and TRBJ2-7; D is possibly TRBD1 (5 bases). The CDR3 has 13 residues. V dropped 5 bases and J dropped 2 bases, with 10 bases sitting between them. Germline V gene sequence: CDR1 SEHNR, CDR2 FQNEAQ (reference sequence). DNA for the CDR3: TGTGCCAGCAGCCCCCCAGGGACCTACGAGCAGTACTTC. Translation gives CASSPPGTYEQYF. The full variable domain, completed using reference TRBV7-9 and TRBJ2-7, is DTGVSQNPRHKITKRGQNVTFRCDPISEHNRLYWYRQTLGQGPEFLTYFQNEAQLEKSRLLSDRFSAERPKGSFSTLEIQRTEQGDSAMYLCASSPPGTYEQYFGPGTRLTVT.

The sample holds many counts of this clone. V is TRBV9 and J is TRBJ1-3; TRBD1 agrees at 8 bases. CDR1 and CDR2 (germline): SGDLS, YYNGEE. The CDR3 contains 15 residues. V was clipped by 3 bases and J by 10 bases; unmatched bases: 12. CDR3 sequence (DNA): TGTGCCAGCAGCGGCCGGACAGGGAGCATGCGGACCATATATTTT. This gives the protein CASSGRTGSMRTIYF.

The chain joins TRBV5-1 to TRBJ2-3; tentatively, D is TRBD1 (5 bases). V shed 4 bases and J shed 6 bases, with 15 bases lying between them. Germline lookup yields CDR1 SGHRS and CDR2 YFSETQ. CDR3 size: 14 residues. The CDR3 here is CASSRSGSVDTQYF. As DNA, the CDR3 is TGCGCCAGCAGCAGGTCAGGGTCGGTGGATACGCAGTATTTT. Filled out from reference TRBV5-1 and TRBJ2-3, the complete variable domain reads KAGVTQTPRYLIKTRGQQVTLSCSPISGHRSVSWYQQTPGQGLQFLFEYFSETQRNKGNFPGRFSGRQFSNSRSEMNVSTLELGDSALYLCASSRSGSVDTQYFGPGTRLTVL.

This clone has more than one count but fewer than ten. The chain has TRBV9 and TRBJ2-1; a weak D match, TRBD2 (6 bases). V lost 0 bases and J lost 6, with 10 bases in between. The germline gives CDR1 SGDLS, CDR2 YYNGEE. The CDR3 covers 14 residues. The DNA for the CDR3 is TGTGCCAGCAGCGTAGGACTAGTCGGCAATGAGCAGTTCTTC. Its protein is CASSVGLVGNEQFF. The variable domain in full, completed from reference TRBV9 and TRBJ2-1, reads DSGVTQTPKHLITATGQRVTLRCSPRSGDLSVYWYQQSLDQGLQFLIQYYNGEERAKGNILERFSAQQFPDLHSELNLSSLELGDSALYFCASSVGLVGNEQFFGPGTRLTVL.

This clone was seen a handful of times. V usage is TRBV7-2 and J usage is TRBJ1-2; D remains ambiguous. Per germline, CDR1 SGHTA and CDR2 FQGNSA. This CDR3 contains 15 residues. The germline V and J ends were trimmed by 2 bases and 4 bases, with 14 bases remaining between them. The CDR3 coding sequence is TGTGCCAGCAGCTTAAGTCACCGTTTGGCCTATGGCTACACCTTC. Its translation is CASSLSHRLAYGYTF.